This T cell receptor beta chain comes out of a study of early T cells in non-severe SARS-CoV-2 infection. Trimming took 5 bases from V and 0 from J, leaving 11 bases between them. Germline values: CDR1 SQVTM, CDR2 ANQGSEA. CDR3 length: 13 amino acids. This clonotype was recorded at least ten times. Researchers attached unique molecular identifiers to individual cDNA molecules. TCRdb ran MiXCR on the 5' RACE reads and lists one entry per CDR3 protein. The sample contains some 48,000 distinct CDR3 sequences, approximately 9.8% of which appear only once. This clonotype was sampled from an adult who was a healthcare worker with PCR-confirmed SARS-CoV-2 infection or an uninfected control (not recorded which). The chain links TRBV29-1 to TRBJ2-7; D remains ambiguous. The sample consisted of whole blood. The CDR3 DNA reads TGCAGCGTTCTTAGTGGAATCTCCTACGAGCAGTACTTC. It encodes CSVLSGISYEQYF.